The 20 T cell receptor beta chains listed next were all sequenced from one sample in a study of blood T cell repertoires in COVID-19. Measured with immunoSEQ multiplex PCR; TCRdb has only the in-frame clones, and not every one. The repertoire has about 180,000 clones, about 83% of them found once; the top ten carry 1.5% to 1.9%. Sequenced: peripheral blood. The source of these receptors is a human donor in a cohort sampled during active COVID-19.

J is TRBJ1-1 and V is TRBV18; possible D gene TRBD1, 6 bases. CDR1 is KGHSH, CDR2 LQKENI, per germline. V gave up 4 bases and J gave up 6 bases, with 18 bases separating them. The CDR3 contains 15 residues. The CDR3 coding sequence is TGTGCCAGCTCACTCCGGGTCCTGGACAGCCCTGAAGCTTTCTTT. It specifies CASSLRVLDSPEAFF.

The chain has TRBV6-5 and TRBJ2-7; 8 bases agree with TRBD1. Unmatched junction bases numbered 5, after V lost 0 bases and J lost 7 bases. The CDR3 has 14 amino acids. From germline, CDR1 is MNHEY and CDR2 SVGAGI. The CDR3 nucleotides are TGTGCCAGCAGTTACTCCCAGGGGGCAGGGGAGCAGTACTTC. Its protein is CASSYSQGAGEQYF.

The chain links TRBV6-2 or TRBV6-3 to TRBJ1-2, with TRBD1 matching over 7 bases. This CDR3 is 16 amino acids long. The trim removed 0 bases at V and 6 bases at J, leaving 10 bases unmatched. The germline V gene encodes CDR1 MNHEY and CDR2 SVGEGT. As DNA, the CDR3 is TGTGCCAGCAGTTACTCGAGGGACAGCCGGGTGGATGGCTACACCTTC. Protein product: CASSYSRDSRVDGYTF.

The chain recombines TRBV7-3 with TRBJ2-7; D unresolved. CDR1 SGHTA and CDR2 FQGTGA come from the germline V gene. Trimming removed 1 base from V and 4 bases from J, with 5 bases in between. The CDR3 is made up of 12 amino acids. CDR3: CASSLNGYEQYF. CDR3 DNA: TGTGCCAGCAGCTTAAACGGTTACGAGCAGTACTTC. Together with reference TRBV7-3 and TRBJ2-7, the CDR3 gives the full variable domain: GAGVSQTPSNKVTEKGKYVELRCDPISGHTALYWYRQSLGQGPEFLIYFQGTGAADDSGLPNDRFFAVRPEGSVSTLKIQRTERGDSAVYLCASSLNGYEQYFGPGTRLTVT.

The chain has TRBV19 and TRBJ2-7, with 8 bases that match TRBD1. Germline lookup yields CDR1 LNHDA and CDR2 SQIVND (reference sequence). Unmatched junction bases numbered 7, after V lost 9 bases and J lost 3 bases. The CDR3 covers 13 residues. The CDR3, as DNA: TGTGCCAGCATACCGGGACAGGACTACGAGCAGTACTTC. Its translation: CASIPGQDYEQYF.

The rearrangement uses TRBV4-2 and TRBJ2-7; 9 nucleotides agree with TRBD1. Trimming cost V 4 bases and J 1 base; bases outside gene matches: 8. The CDR3 has 16 residues. CDR1 LGHNA and CDR2 YNFKEQ come from the germline V gene. The CDR3: CASSPMGTGLSYEQYF. The CDR3 DNA reads TGTGCCAGCAGCCCGATGGGGACAGGGCTTTCCTACGAGCAGTACTTC.

V is TRBV7-2 and J is TRBJ1-4; maybe TRBD1 (6 bases). The CDR3 is 14 residues long. Germline loops: CDR1 SGHTA, CDR2 FQGNSA. Trimming stripped 3 bases from V and 8 bases from J, with 13 bases between. CDR3 coding DNA: TGTGCCAGCAGCTTTAGCCAGAGGGGGGAAAAACTGTTTTTT. It specifies CASSFSQRGEKLFF. Full variable domain (outside the CDR3, taken from reference TRBV7-2 and TRBJ1-4): GAGVSQSPSNKVTEKGKDVELRCDPISGHTALYWYRQSLGQGLEFLIYFQGNSAPDKSGLPSDRFSAERTGGSVSTLTIQRTQQEDSAVYLCASSFSQRGEKLFFGSGTQLSVL.

The chain recombines TRBV7-6 with TRBJ2-5, with D unresolved. CDR3 length: 15 amino acids. Germline V CDR1 and CDR2: SGHVS, FNYEAQ. Trimming cost V 0 bases and J 1 base, with 9 bases left between them. The CDR3 DNA sequence: TGTGCCAGCAGCTTAGCGTTGCGCCTCCAAGAGACCCAGTACTTC. It codes for CASSLALRLQETQYF.

This sequence joins TRBV29-1 and TRBJ2-7; 8 bases align to TRBD1. After removal of 3 bases from V and 1 base from J, the junction contained 5 bases not matched to a gene. This CDR3 spans 14 amino acids. Germline loops: CDR1 SQVTM, CDR2 ANQGSEA. CDR3 in amino acids: CSVDAGGPSYEQYF. The CDR3 nucleotides read TGCAGCGTTGACGCAGGGGGCCCTTCCTACGAGCAGTACTTC.

This clone was recorded once. The chain has TRBV10-3 and TRBJ2-2, with 7 bases matching TRBD1. The CDR3 has 14 amino acids. V dropped 4 bases and J dropped 1; count of bases not matched to a gene: 0. CDR1 is ENHRY, CDR2 SYGVKD, per germline. The CDR3 DNA follows: TGTGCCATCAGTGGGGACAGGAACACCGGGGAGCTGTTTTTT. Amino acids: CAISGDRNTGELFF.

Only a few counts were recorded for this clone. The rearrangement joins TRBV19 to TRBJ2-2, with a weak D call TRBD1 (6 bases). The V gene's germline CDR1 is LNHDA and CDR2 SQIVND (reference sequence). Deletions cut 10 bases from V and 0 bases from J, with 12 bases between. CDR3 length: 14 residues. The CDR3 DNA follows: TGTGCCACCGAGGACAGACCGAACACCGGGGAGCTGTTTTTT. Its translation: CATEDRPNTGELFF. The whole variable domain, filled in from reference TRBV19 and TRBJ2-2, reads DGGITQSPKYLFRKEGQNVTLSCEQNLNHDAMYWYRQDPGQGLRLIYYSQIVNDFQKGDIAEGYSVSREKKESFPLTVTSAQKNPTAFYLCATEDRPNTGELFFGEGSRLTVL.

The chain recombines TRBV15 with TRBJ2-6; D not certain. This CDR3 is 16 amino acids long. The germline V gene encodes CDR1 LNHNV and CDR2 YYDKDF (reference sequence). V was trimmed by 0 bases and J by 0 bases, leaving 6 bases between them. CDR3 region: CATSRDSGSGANVLTF. The CDR3 bases are TGTGCCACCAGCAGAGATAGTGGCTCTGGGGCCAACGTCCTGACTTTC.

The chain recombines TRBV6-5 with TRBJ1-5, with a tentative D call TRBD1 (5 bases). Germline V CDR1 and CDR2: MNHEY, SVGAGI. This CDR3 region has 15 residues. V was trimmed by 6 bases and J by 4 bases, leaving 16 bases between them. CDR3 nucleotide sequence: TGTGCCAGCAGCTTCCGGACCGGGGGTAATCAGCCCCAGCATTTT. Protein product: CASSFRTGGNQPQHF.

The DNA of the CDR3 is TGTGCCAGCAGCCTCAGACAGGGGCCCGGAAACACCATATATTTT. It translates to CASSLRQGPGNTIYF. The rearrangement joins TRBV7-2 to TRBJ1-3; 8 nucleotides match TRBD1. The CDR3 is made up of 15 amino acids. The V gene's germline CDR1 is SGHTA and CDR2 FQGNSA. V lost 5 bases to trimming and J lost 4 bases; unmatched junction nucleotides: 7.

The chain employs TRBV7-3 and TRBJ2-7, with a tentative D call TRBD2 (6 bases). V lost 1 base to trimming and J lost 3 bases, with 13 bases between them. The germline V gene encodes CDR1 SGHTA and CDR2 FQGTGA. The CDR3 consists of 15 residues. CDR3 in amino acids: CASSLSAGSGYEQYF. CDR3 in DNA: TGTGCCAGCAGCTTAAGTGCGGGGTCGGGCTACGAGCAGTACTTC.

This chain connects TRBV6-2 or TRBV6-3 to TRBJ1-1; 9 bases match TRBD1. In germline, CDR1 is MNHEY, CDR2 SVGEGT. This CDR3 contains 15 residues. V gave up 2 bases and J gave up 2 bases; unmatched junction bases: 3. The CDR3 spells CASSYAGQGNTEAFF. The CDR3 coding sequence is TGTGCCAGCAGTTACGCGGGACAGGGTAACACTGAAGCTTTCTTT.

This chain joins TRBV4-3 and TRBJ1-4; D might be TRBD1 (5 bases). Germline V gives CDR1 LGHNA, CDR2 YSLEER. CDR3 length: 16 amino acids. With 1 base removed from V and 0 bases from J, the gap between germline ends came to 9 bases. The CDR3 reads CASSQVTATTNEKLFF. CDR3 coding DNA: TGCGCCAGCAGCCAAGTGACAGCAACAACTAATGAAAAACTGTTTTTT.

This chain connects TRBV7-2 to TRBJ1-2, with TRBD1 identical over 9 bases. Germline CDR1 SGHTA, CDR2 FQGNSA. The J segment lost 4 bases and the V segment lost 1 base, leaving 10 bases of the junction unmatched. The CDR3 consists of 17 residues. CDR3 sequence reads: CASSLGGTGSGTYGYTF. The CDR3 nucleotides read TGTGCCAGCAGCTTAGGCGGGACAGGGAGCGGTACCTATGGCTACACCTTC.

The J gene is TRBJ2-1, the V gene TRBV3-1 (or the pseudogene TRBV3-2); D might be TRBD1 (7 bases). Germline lookup yields CDR1 LGHDT and CDR2 YNNKEL (reference sequence). V lost 4 bases and J 15 bases, leaving 19 bases between the germline ends. This CDR3 is built from 13 residues. CDR3 in amino acids: CASSLRVEGASFF. The CDR3 region has the DNA TGTGCCAGCAGCCTTCGCGTGGAGGGGGCGTCGTTCTTC.

The chain combines TRBV3-1 (or the pseudogene TRBV3-2) with TRBJ1-2, with D perhaps TRBD1 (5 bases). Germline V gives CDR1 LGHDT, CDR2 YNNKEL (reference sequence). The CDR3 has 13 residues. The V and J ends lost 0 bases and 4 bases respectively, with 6 bases between them. CDR3 nucleotide sequence: TGTGCCAGCAGCCAAGACAGGGTCTATGGCTACACCTTC. Residues: CASSQDRVYGYTF.